This T cell receptor (beta chain) came from a study of cytomegalovirus exposure and HLA in healthy donors (dated by TCRdb to 2017 to 2019). With respect to the entire study: An earlier analysis of approximately 640 of the donors reported about 250 Gb of sequence data and some 120 million unique TCR beta sequences from about 200 million T cells. Approximately 310 gigabases of sequencing data and 78 million or so unique TCR sequences were included in an early release covering about 620 HLA-typed donors. The genetic ancestry cluster associated with self-reported Caucasian donors included around 76% of the roughly 390 genotyped donors. The study was designed to test whether signatures of past pathogen exposure could be identified by cataloging public T cell receptors. Using immunosequencing, the study profiled T cell repertoires from 666 subjects and related those repertoires to cytomegalovirus serostatus. In addition to the first cohort of roughly 700 subjects, a separate validation cohort of approximately 130 different subjects was used. To predict cytomegalovirus infection status, the study brought together high-throughput TCR immunosequencing, statistical association of individual TCRs with disease status, and machine learning. In a later analysis, previously published TCR beta repertoires from 500 to 750 donors were re-analyzed and high-resolution HLA genotyping was added so that TCR occurrence patterns could be studied. In the later analysis, no new phenotypic data were used to find candidate immune exposures; instead, reliance was placed on TCR beta sequences and their occurrence across donors. An earlier analysis of some 600 of the donors applied high-throughput TCR beta sequencing to assess whether each TCR beta V gene segment acted as functional or pseudogenic. Alongside the repertoire data, information on donor age, sex, ethnicity and CMV serostatus was compiled. Genome-wide SNP genotypes for about 65% of the 666 donors were used in a later genetic analysis, which treated that subset as a discovery cohort. Every repertoire in the discovery cohort had been generated on one and the same sequencing platform. Class I and class II HLA loci were covered by the typing at four-digit resolution. The number of typed donors differed by locus: about 620-640 for A, B, C, DRB1 and DQB1; approximately 520 for DQA1; over 600 for DPA1; and some 430 for DPB1. Because of strong linkage in the cohort, four or five DR-DQ haplotypes were treated as single units for association and clustering. Across about 370 genotyped donors of the cohort, an average of about 200,000 unique TCR beta nucleotide sequences per donor were sequenced, and around 20% of those sequences were non-productive.

The cohort comprised fewer than 700 healthy bone marrow donors. At the time of sampling, all cohort members were nominally healthy, though unrecorded immune exposures were likely present. The donor tested CMV seropositive, placing the donor among the roughly 270 seropositive members of the cohort. A peripheral blood sample was collected from each donor, and TCR beta sequencing was performed on peripheral blood mononuclear cells. The Qiagen DNeasy Blood Extraction Kit was used to extract genomic DNA from the blood cell samples. About this clone: What this receptor recognizes is not known. Base quality data are lacking; no much larger clone is found one base away.

Overall results and qualifications from the work: The only immune exposure information available for the cohort was CMV serostatus. A further reported finding was that TCR beta sequences accurately predicted the HLA-A and HLA-B alleles for most subjects in the first cohort. At a false discovery rate of 0.05, a later analysis linked some 17,000 TCR beta sequences to specific HLA alleles. A cluster of highly shared sequence variants was judged likely to be a technical artifact of the sequencing pipeline. In a later analysis, most CMV-associated TCR beta chains were found to appear HLA-restricted, with HLA associations seemingly driven largely by CMV exposure. The classifier was reported to diagnose cytomegalovirus status with high specificity and sensitivity in both the original and validation cohorts. Compared with equally common non-associated chains, HLA-associated TCR beta chains in a later analysis were more clonally expanded and had lower generation probabilities. Because counts were too low, about 17 rarely observed V segments, including chromosome 9 orphons, were excluded from the earlier analysis of 587 of the donors. Several of the top co-occurrence clusters appeared to be linked to parvovirus B19, influenza, CMV and Epstein-Barr virus, according to a later analysis. In a later genetic analysis, a missense DCLRE1C variant was associated with V-gene and J-gene trimming of TCR beta chains, and the association was replicated in an independent cohort. Because HLA typing was missing for some donors at each locus, association tests included only the typed subset. In a later analysis, TCR association rates were found to vary across HLA loci, with the most associated TCRs seen for DRB1 alleles and the fewest for HLA-C alleles. In an earlier analysis of some 550 of the donors, most TCR beta V segments were observed in productive rearrangements about 87% or about 30% of the time, broadly matching IMGT annotations. The authors suggested that the approach could potentially be generalized to other disease states and immunological phenotypes. Correlated functional status among segregating V segments might be attributable to linkage disequilibrium, but an unknown experimental factor could not be ruled out. The cohort was sequenced for TCR beta chains only, and without alpha or paired-chain data the features that could be detected were limited. Most TCR sequences were observed very rarely across donors, whereas some public TCRs were present in many individuals. The study listed around 160 TCR beta chains as associated with cytomegalovirus. The presence/absence analyses assumed that sequencing depth was roughly uniform across donors, and that assumption may not be true. When HLA alleles, especially DR and DQ, strongly co-occurred, TCR associations were difficult to assign to individual alleles. According to a later genetic analysis, donors in an Asian-associated ancestry cluster had fewer N-insertions in productive TCRs than the approximately 700-donor mean. In vitro tests confirmed that a few of the cytomegalovirus-associated TCR beta chains recognize cytomegalovirus antigens. Some IMGT-functional V segments, including TRBV6-2 and TRBV6-3, could not be told apart with the 87-base-pair reads, so those segments were excluded.

The library was generated by the immunoSEQ multiplex PCR assay. For the multiplex PCR, a mixture combining 60 forward primers for TCR Vbeta segments and 13 reverse primers for TCR Jbeta segments was used. Amplification of the CDR3 region of rearranged TCR beta genes was performed with a multiplex PCR assay on genomic DNA. The amplified TCR beta libraries were sequenced on the Illumina HiSeq System as 87-base-pair reads. The published analysis was carried out like this. A later analysis tallied roughly 76 million unique TCR beta chains across the 640 or so repertoires, and approximately 12 million of those chains were shared by two or more donors. A nearest-neighbor algorithm error-corrected the raw reads and collapsed the reads into unique sequences, merging closely related sequences to remove PCR and sequencing errors. CDR3 sequences were aligned to IMGT reference sequences to assign V, D and J gene segments. Each retained sequence needed at least a six-nucleotide match to both a V gene segment and a J gene segment. A rearrangement was called productive if the CDR3 had no stop codons and remained in frame with V and J, and every other rearrangement was called non-productive. Following IMGT convention, CDR3 was defined as the stretch from the second conserved V-encoded cysteine to the conserved J-encoded phenylalanine. Sequences without an unambiguous match to a single V gene segment were excluded from the earlier analysis of about 630 of the donors. An earlier analysis of a few hundred of the donors called V segments functional above 56.7% productive rearrangements and segregating when the between-donor standard deviation exceeded 5%. A statistical classification framework was developed to diagnose cytomegalovirus status using the catalog of TCR beta chain sequences. In a later analysis, V and J genes were assigned by comparing TCR nucleotide sequences against IMGT/GENE-DB human TR gene sequences. A later analysis assigned CDR3 sequences and most-parsimonious VDJ recombination scenarios with the TCRdist pipeline. In a later analysis, every TCR beta chain was defined by the combination of its CDR3 amino acid sequence and its V-gene family, and reads without a unique V-gene family were dropped. In a later analysis, 450 to 600 highly shared, low-generation-probability nucleotide sequences were removed to address suspected cross-contamination and a sequencing artifact. In a later analysis, a clonal expansion index for each public chain was calculated from normalized within-repertoire ranks of inferred template counts. In a later analysis, generation probabilities were computed with a VDJ recombination model fitted to out-of-frame rearrangements, and the resulting probabilities were checked against IGoR. Hypergeometric tests were used in a later analysis to score TCR-TCR, TCR-HLA and TCR-CMV co-occurrence, with a repertoire-size bias correction applied to the TCR pairs. In a later analysis, false discovery rates were estimated by permuting HLA or CMV assignments 20 times. In a later analysis, co-occurring TCRs were grouped with DBSCAN, and TCRdist sequence similarity was added when clustering was performed within HLA-allele-positive subsets. For co-occurrence clustering, repertoires with fewer than 30,000 or more than 120,000 public chains were excluded, along with 5 or 6 repertoires with anomalous nucleotide sharing. The table comes from immuneACCESS by way of TCRdb, which keeps in-frame sequences with V and J called. Part of the clones is missing from these tables; in studies checked, under half for an unresolved V gene and the rest for unknown reasons. For V, J and clone size, that table is used; D and trimming come from the DNA. Within this sample are around 70,000 clones, with about two thirds of them counted one time only. 9% to 14% of the sample is held by the ten biggest clonotypes.

Taken from cysteine to phenylalanine, the CDR3 has 14 residues. Only CDR3 DNA remains: 42 bases, in frame from the first base. V and J lose 4 bases and 6 bases, and a span of 18 bases separates them. CDR1 and CDR2 (SQVTM, ANQGSEA) derive from the germline V gene. Sequencing was done on a sample of PBMCs. Rearrangement joined TRBV29-1 to TRBJ1-2; no confident D gene assignment can be made. The receptor was derived from a woman in her 40s in good health and CMV-seropositive. In nucleotide form, the sequence is TGCAGCGTTGTTGAGCGGGGAAACTTGGATGGCTACACCTTC. It codes for CSVVERGNLDGYTF.